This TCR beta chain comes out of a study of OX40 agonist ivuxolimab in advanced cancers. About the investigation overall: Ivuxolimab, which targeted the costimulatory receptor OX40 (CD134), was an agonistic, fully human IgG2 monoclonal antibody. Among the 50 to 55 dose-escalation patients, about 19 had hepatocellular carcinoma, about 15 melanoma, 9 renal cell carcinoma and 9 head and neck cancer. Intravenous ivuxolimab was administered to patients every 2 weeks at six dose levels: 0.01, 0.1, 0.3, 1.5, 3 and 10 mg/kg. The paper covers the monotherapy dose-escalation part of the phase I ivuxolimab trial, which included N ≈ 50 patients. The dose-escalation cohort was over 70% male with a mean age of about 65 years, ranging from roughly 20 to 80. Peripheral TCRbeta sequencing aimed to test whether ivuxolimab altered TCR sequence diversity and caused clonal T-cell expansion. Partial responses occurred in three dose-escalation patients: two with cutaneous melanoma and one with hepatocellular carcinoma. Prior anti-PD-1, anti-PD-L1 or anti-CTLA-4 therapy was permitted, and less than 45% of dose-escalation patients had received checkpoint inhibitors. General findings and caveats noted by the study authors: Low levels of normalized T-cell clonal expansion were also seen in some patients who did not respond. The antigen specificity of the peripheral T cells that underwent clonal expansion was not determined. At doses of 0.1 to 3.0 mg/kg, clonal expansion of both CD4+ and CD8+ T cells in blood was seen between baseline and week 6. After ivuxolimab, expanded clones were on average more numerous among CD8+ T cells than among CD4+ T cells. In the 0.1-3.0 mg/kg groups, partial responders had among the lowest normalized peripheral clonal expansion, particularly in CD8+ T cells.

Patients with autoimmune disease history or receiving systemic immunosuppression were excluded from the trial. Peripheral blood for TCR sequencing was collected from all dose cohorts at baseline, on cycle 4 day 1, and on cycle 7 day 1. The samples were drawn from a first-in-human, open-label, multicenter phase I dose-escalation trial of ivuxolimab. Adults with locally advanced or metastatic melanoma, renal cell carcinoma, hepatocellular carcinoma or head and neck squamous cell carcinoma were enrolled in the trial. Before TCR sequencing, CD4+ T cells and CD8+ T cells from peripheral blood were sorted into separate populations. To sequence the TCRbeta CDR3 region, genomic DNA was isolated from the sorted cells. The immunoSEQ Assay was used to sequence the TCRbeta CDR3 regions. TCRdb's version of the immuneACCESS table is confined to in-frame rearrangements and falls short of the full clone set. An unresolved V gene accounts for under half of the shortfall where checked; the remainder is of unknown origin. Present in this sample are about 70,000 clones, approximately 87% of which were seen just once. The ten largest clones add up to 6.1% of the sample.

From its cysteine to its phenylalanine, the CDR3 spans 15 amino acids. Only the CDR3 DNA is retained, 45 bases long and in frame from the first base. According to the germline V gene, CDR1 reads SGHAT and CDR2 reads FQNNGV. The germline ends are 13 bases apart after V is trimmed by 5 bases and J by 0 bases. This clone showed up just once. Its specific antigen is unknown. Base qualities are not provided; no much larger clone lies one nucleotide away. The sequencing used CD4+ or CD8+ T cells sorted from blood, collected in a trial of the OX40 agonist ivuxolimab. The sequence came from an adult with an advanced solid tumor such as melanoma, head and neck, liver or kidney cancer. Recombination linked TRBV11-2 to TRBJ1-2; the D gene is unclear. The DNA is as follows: TGTGCCAGCAGCGCCACCGGGCCGGCTAACTATGGCTACACCTTC. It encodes CASSATGPANYGYTF. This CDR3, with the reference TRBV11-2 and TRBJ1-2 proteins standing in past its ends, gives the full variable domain EAGVAQSPRYKIIEKRQSVAFWCNPISGHATLYWYQQILGQGPKLLIQFQNNGVVDDSQLPKDRFSAERLKGVDSTLKIQPAKLEDSAVYLCASSATGPANYGYTFGSGTRLTVV.